These T cell receptor beta chains were read from a single sample in a study of blood T cell repertoires in COVID-19. Only in-frame clones appear in the TCRdb table, and some are missing; sequencing was by immunoSEQ multiplex PCR. Among about 150,000 clones listed, over 65% were seen once. The specimen was peripheral blood. These receptors all come from a man older than 75 with acute or convalescent COVID-19. The CDR3 runs from the conserved cysteine through the conserved F or W. Each record gives: J gene, clone size, D gene, V gene, CDR3 DNA, CDR3 protein. D genes are given only for firm matches. The size of a clone is reported for some rows only, either as once, few or many, or as a class for expanded clones.

J gene: TRBJ2-5; clone size: many; D gene: TRBD1; V gene: TRBV28; CDR3 DNA: TGTGCCAGCAGTACCTGGGACAGGGCTCAAGAGACCCAGTACTTC; CDR3 protein: CASSTWDRAQETQYF
J gene: TRBJ1-3; clone size: .; D gene: .; V gene: TRBV6-5; CDR3 DNA: TGTGCCAGCAGCCAACTGCACTCTGGAAACACCATATATTTT; CDR3 protein: CASSQLHSGNTIYF
J gene: TRBJ2-2; clone size: .; D gene: TRBD1; V gene: TRBV27; CDR3 DNA: TGTGCCAGCAGTCCCAGGGGGATAGGCACCGGGGAGCTGTTTTTT; CDR3 protein: CASSPRGIGTGELFF
J gene: TRBJ2-3; clone size: .; D gene: TRBD1; V gene: TRBV28; CDR3 DNA: TGTGCCATTAAACGGGACAGCACTAGCACAGATACGCAGTATTTT; CDR3 protein: CAIKRDSTSTDTQYF
J gene: TRBJ1-1; clone size: few; D gene: .; V gene: TRBV19; CDR3 DNA: TGTGCCAGTAGTTTCCCGGGACTCGGGGTCACTGAAGCTTTCTTT; CDR3 protein: CASSFPGLGVTEAFF
J gene: TRBJ1-2; clone size: .; D gene: TRBD1; V gene: TRBV28; CDR3 DNA: TGTGCCAGCAGTCTCGACAGGGACATCTATGGCTACACCTTC; CDR3 protein: CASSLDRDIYGYTF
J gene: TRBJ2-5; clone size: .; D gene: TRBD2; V gene: TRBV9; CDR3 DNA: TGTGCCAGCAGCGTGGCCGATGCTAGCGGGGGTCAAGAGACCCAGTACTTC; CDR3 protein: CASSVADASGGQETQYF
J gene: TRBJ1-5; clone size: .; D gene: TRBD1; V gene: TRBV30; CDR3 DNA: TGTGCCTGGAGTCCCTTGGGACAGAATAGCAATCAGCCCCAGCATTTT; CDR3 protein: CAWSPLGQNSNQPQHF
J gene: TRBJ2-4; clone size: .; D gene: TRBD1; V gene: TRBV19; CDR3 DNA: TGTGCCAGTAGAAAAAGGACAGGGGGCACCAAAAACATTCAGTACTTC; CDR3 protein: CASRKRTGGTKNIQYF
J gene: TRBJ1-3; clone size: .; D gene: .; V gene: TRBV10-3; CDR3 DNA: TGTGCCATCAGTGACCTAACAGGGTTTGGAAACACCATATATTTT; CDR3 protein: CAISDLTGFGNTIYF
J gene: TRBJ1-3; clone size: .; D gene: .; V gene: TRBV29-1; CDR3 DNA: TGCAGCGTTGAAGAGGGGGCAGGGTATGCTGGAAACACCATATATTTT; CDR3 protein: CSVEEGAGYAGNTIYF
J gene: TRBJ2-1; clone size: .; D gene: TRBD2; V gene: TRBV4-3; CDR3 DNA: TGCGCCAGCAGCCAAGGGGGCCCGGGACTAGCGGGGGGGCCAATTTATGAGCAGTTCTTC; CDR3 protein: CASSQGGPGLAGGPIYEQFF
J gene: TRBJ1-1; clone size: .; D gene: TRBD1; V gene: TRBV6-5; CDR3 DNA: TGTGCCAGCATTCTAGACAGGGTCACTGAAGCTTTCTTT; CDR3 protein: CASILDRVTEAFF
J gene: TRBJ2-5; clone size: .; D gene: TRBD1; V gene: TRBV5-1; CDR3 DNA: TGCGCCAGCAGCTTGGAGGGGGCCGAGACCCAGTACTTC; CDR3 protein: CASSLEGAETQYF
J gene: TRBJ2-2; clone size: .; D gene: TRBD1; V gene: TRBV10-3; CDR3 DNA: TGTGCCATCAGCTGGACAGGGTCCGGGGAGCTGTTTTTT; CDR3 protein: CAISWTGSGELFF
J gene: TRBJ1-1; clone size: .; D gene: .; V gene: TRBV28; CDR3 DNA: TGTGCCAGCAGTCCGTGGGAGGGGCGGATGAACACTGAAGCTTTCTTT; CDR3 protein: CASSPWEGRMNTEAFF
J gene: TRBJ2-5; clone size: .; D gene: .; V gene: TRBV11-3; CDR3 DNA: TGTGCCAGCAGCTTAGACGGAGAGACCCAGTACTTC; CDR3 protein: CASSLDGETQYF
J gene: TRBJ1-2; clone size: .; D gene: TRBD1; V gene: TRBV7-9; CDR3 DNA: TGTGCCAGCAGCCCACACAGGGGGGAGGACTATGGCTACACCTTC; CDR3 protein: CASSPHRGEDYGYTF
J gene: TRBJ1-6; clone size: many; D gene: .; V gene: TRBV30; CDR3 DNA: TGTGCCTGGAGTGTCGGGCGGGTTTCACCCCTCCACTTT; CDR3 protein: CAWSVGRVSPLHF